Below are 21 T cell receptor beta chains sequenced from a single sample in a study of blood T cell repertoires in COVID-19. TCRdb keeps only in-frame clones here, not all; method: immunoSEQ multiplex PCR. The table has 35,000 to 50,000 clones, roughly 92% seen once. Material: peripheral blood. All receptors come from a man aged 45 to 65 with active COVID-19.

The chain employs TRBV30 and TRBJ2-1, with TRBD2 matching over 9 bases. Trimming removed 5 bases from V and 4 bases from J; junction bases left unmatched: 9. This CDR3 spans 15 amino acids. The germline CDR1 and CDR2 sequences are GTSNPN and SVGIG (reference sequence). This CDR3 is CAWLSGTSSYNEQFF. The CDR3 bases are TGTGCCTGGTTATCCGGGACTAGCTCTTACAATGAGCAGTTCTTC.

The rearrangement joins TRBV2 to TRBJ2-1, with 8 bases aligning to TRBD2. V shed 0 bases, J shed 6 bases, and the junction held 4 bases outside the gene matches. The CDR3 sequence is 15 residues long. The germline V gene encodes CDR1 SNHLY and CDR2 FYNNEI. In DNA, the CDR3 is TGTGCCAGCAGTGAAGCGCGGCTAGCGGGCAATGAGCAGTTCTTC. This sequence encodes CASSEARLAGNEQFF.

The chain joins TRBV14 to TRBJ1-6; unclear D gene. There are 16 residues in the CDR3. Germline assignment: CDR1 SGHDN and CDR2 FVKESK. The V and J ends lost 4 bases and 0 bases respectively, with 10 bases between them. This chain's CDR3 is CASSPAASSYNSPLHF. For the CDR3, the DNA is TGTGCCAGCAGCCCCGCGGCTAGCTCCTATAATTCACCCCTCCACTTT.

CDR3 in DNA: TGTGCCAGCAGTTACTCGTCTGAGGAGGAGACCCAGTACTTC. This gives the protein CASSYSSEEETQYF. The chain carries TRBV6-5 and TRBJ2-5; D not certain. There are 14 residues in the CDR3. Germline values: CDR1 MNHEY, CDR2 SVGAGI. Trimming shortened V by 0 bases and J by 5 bases, and 10 bases separated the two germline ends.

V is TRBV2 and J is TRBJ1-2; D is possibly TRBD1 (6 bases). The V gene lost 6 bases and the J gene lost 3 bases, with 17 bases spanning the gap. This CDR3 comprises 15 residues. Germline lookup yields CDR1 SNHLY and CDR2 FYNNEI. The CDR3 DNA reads TGTGCCAGCAGCTCACAGGGTACCACCTACTATGGCTACACCTTC. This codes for CASSSQGTTYYGYTF.

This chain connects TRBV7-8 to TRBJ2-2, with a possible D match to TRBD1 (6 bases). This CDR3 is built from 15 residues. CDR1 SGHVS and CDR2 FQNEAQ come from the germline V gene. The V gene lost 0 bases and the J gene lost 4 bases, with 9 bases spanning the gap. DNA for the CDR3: TGTGCCAGCAGCTTAGCAGGGACAACCACCGGGGAGCTGTTTTTT. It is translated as CASSLAGTTTGELFF. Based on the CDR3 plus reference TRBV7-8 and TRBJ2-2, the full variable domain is GAGVSQSPRYKVAKRGQDVALRCDPISGHVSLFWYQQALGQGPEFLTYFQNEAQLDKSGLPSDRFFAERPEGSVSTLKIQRTQQEDSAVYLCASSLAGTTTGELFFGEGSRLTVL.

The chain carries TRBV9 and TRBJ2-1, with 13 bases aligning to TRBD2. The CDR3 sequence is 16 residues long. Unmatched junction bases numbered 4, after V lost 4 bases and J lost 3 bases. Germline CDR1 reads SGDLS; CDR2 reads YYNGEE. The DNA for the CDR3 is TGTGCCAGCAGCACTAGCGGGGGGGTATACTACAATGAGCAGTTCTTC. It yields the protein CASSTSGGVYYNEQFF.

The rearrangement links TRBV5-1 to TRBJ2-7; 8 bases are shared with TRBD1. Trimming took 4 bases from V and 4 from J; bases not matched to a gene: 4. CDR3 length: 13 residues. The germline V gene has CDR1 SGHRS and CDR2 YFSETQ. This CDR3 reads CASSRDRSYEQYF. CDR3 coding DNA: TGCGCCAGCAGCAGGGACAGGAGTTACGAGCAGTACTTC.

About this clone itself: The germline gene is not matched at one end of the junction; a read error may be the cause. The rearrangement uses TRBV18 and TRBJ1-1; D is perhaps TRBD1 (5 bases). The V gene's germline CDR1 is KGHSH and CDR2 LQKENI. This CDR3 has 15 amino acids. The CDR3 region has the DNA TGTGCCAGCTCTCCACTTGACAGTAGGAACACTGAAGCTTTCTTT. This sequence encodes CASSPLDSRNTEAFF.

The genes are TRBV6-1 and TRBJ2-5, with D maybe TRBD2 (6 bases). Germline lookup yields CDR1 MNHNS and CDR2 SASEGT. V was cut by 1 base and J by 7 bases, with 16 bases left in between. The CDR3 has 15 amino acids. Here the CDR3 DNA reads TGTGCCAGCAGTGAAGAGGAGGGAGGTTCTTGGACCCAGTACTTC. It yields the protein CASSEEEGGSWTQYF.

The CDR3 here is CSARDPNGYTF. As DNA, the CDR3 is TGCAGTGCTAGAGACCCAAATGGCTACACCTTC. This chain connects TRBV20-1 to TRBJ1-2; D unclear. The CDR3 spans 11 residues. The germline V and J ends were trimmed by 0 bases and 6 bases, with 5 bases remaining between them. The germline CDR1 and CDR2 sequences are DFQATT and SNEGSKA (reference sequence).

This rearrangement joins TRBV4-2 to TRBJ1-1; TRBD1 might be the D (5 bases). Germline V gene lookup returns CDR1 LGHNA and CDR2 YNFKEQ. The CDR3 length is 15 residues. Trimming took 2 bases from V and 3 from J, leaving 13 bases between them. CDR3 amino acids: CASSQPTGEDTEAFF. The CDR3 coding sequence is TGTGCCAGCAGCCAACCTACAGGTGAGGACACTGAAGCTTTCTTT.

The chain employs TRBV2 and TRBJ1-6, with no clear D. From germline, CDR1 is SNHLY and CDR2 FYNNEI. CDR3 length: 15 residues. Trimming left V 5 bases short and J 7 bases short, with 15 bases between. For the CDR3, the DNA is TGTGCCAGCAGTTTCTCCGAAACCGGGAATTCACCCCTCCACTTT. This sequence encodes CASSFSETGNSPLHF.

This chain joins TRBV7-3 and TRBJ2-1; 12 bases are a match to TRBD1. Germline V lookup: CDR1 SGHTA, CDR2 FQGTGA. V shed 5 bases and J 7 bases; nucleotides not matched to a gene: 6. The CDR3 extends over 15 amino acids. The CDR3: CASSPRDRGRNEQFF. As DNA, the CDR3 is TGTGCCAGCAGCCCTCGGGACAGGGGGCGAAATGAGCAGTTCTTC.

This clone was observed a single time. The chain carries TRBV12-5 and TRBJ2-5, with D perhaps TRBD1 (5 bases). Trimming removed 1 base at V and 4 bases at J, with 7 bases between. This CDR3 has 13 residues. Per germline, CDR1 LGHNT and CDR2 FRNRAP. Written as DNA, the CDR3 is TGTGCTAGTGGTTTGGCAGGGCGAGAGACCCAGTACTTC. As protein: CASGLAGRETQYF.

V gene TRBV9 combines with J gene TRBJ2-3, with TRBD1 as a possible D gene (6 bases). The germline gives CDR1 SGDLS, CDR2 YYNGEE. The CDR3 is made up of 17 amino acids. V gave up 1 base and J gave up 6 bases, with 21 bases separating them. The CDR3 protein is CASSVTPTGMGTDTQYF. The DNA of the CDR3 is TGTGCCAGCAGCGTAACACCCACAGGGATGGGGACCGATACGCAGTATTTT.

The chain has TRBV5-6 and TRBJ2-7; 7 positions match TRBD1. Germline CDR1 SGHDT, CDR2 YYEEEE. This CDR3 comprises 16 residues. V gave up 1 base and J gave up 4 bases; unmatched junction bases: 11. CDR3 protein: CASSLYEGARLYEQYF. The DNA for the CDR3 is TGTGCCAGCAGCTTGTACGAGGGGGCAAGACTATACGAGCAGTACTTC.

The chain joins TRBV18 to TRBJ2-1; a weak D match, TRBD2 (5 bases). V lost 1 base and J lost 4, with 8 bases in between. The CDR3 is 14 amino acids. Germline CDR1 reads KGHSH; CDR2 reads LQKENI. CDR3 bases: TGTGCCAGCTCACCACAGGGAGTTTACAATGAGCAGTTCTTC. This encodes CASSPQGVYNEQFF.

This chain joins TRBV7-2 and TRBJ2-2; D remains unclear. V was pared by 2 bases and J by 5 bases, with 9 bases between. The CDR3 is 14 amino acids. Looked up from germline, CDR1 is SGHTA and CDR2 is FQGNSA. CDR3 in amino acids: CASSLWSRTGELFF. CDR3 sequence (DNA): TGTGCCAGCAGCTTATGGAGTCGGACCGGGGAGCTGTTTTTT. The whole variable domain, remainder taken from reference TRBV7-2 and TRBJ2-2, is GAGVSQSPSNKVTEKGKDVELRCDPISGHTALYWYRQSLGQGLEFLIYFQGNSAPDKSGLPSDRFSAERTGGSVSTLTIQRTQQEDSAVYLCASSLWSRTGELFFGEGSRLTVL.

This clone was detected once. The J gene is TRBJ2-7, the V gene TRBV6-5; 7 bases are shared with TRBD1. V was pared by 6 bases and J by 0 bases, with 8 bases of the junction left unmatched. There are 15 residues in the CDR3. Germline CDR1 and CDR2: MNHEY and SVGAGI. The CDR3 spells CASSLDRDVSYEQYF. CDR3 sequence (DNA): TGTGCCAGCAGCCTCGACAGGGACGTCTCCTACGAGCAGTACTTC.

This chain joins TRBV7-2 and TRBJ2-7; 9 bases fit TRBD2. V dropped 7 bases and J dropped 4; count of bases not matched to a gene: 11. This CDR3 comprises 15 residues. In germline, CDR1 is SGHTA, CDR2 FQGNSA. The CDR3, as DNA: TGTGCCAGCACCTCGCGGCTAGCGGGGCCGTACGAGCAGTACTTC. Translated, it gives CASTSRLAGPYEQYF.